These 18 T cell receptor beta chains were all obtained from the same sample, sequenced in a study of T cell clonality in common variable immunodeficiency. Repertoires were generated with immunoSEQ multiplex PCR, while TCRdb's copy carries only in-frame clones and drops some. Found here are roughly 79,000 clones, no singletons; the ten largest cover approximately 0.81%. Sequences were obtained from peripheral blood mononuclear cells. All receptors come from a person aged 18-70 years in good health.

Points on this clone: The CDR3 end is not reached by the read, which stops 3 residues before it; the germline J gene fills it in. The chain couples TRBV7-3 to TRBJ2-7; a weak D match, TRBD1 (5 bases). Germline CDR1 and CDR2: SGHTA and FQGTGA. The CDR3 runs to 13 residues. CDR3 region: CSSSVGPTYEQYF. CDR3 bases read: TGTTCCTCCTCTGTGGGGCCGACCTACGAG.

This clone was seen repeatedly, ten times or more. From the germline J gene comes the end of the CDR3, since the read stops 3 residues before it. This chain joins TRBV7-2 and TRBJ2-3; 7 nucleotides agree with TRBD2. CDR1 and CDR2 from the germline V gene are SGHTA and FQGNSA. The CDR3 extends over 14 amino acids. With V trimmed by 1 base and J by 4 bases, 2 bases remained unmatched. The CDR3 spells CASSLGRGADTQYF. The sequenced part of the CDR3 DNA is TGTGCCAGCAGCTTAGGCCGGGGGGCAGATACG.

Worth noting for this clone: The CDR3 end lies 3 residues beyond the end of the read and is filled in from the germline J gene. This chain links TRBV7-2 with TRBJ2-1; possible D gene TRBD2, 6 bases. The CDR3 consists of 13 residues. Germline V gene lookup returns CDR1 SGHTA and CDR2 FQGNSA. V was cut by 5 bases and J by 4 bases, with 9 bases left in between. Incomplete CDR3 DNA: TGTGCCAGCAGCCCGGACTATTACAATGAG. Its protein is CASSPDYYNE. The whole CDR3 sequence reads CASSPDYYNEQFF.

This clone was seen many times. The sequence runs out 3 residues before the end of the CDR3; the remainder is reconstructed from the germline J gene. The chain combines TRBV30 with TRBJ2-3, with 8 bases matching TRBD2. The germline gives CDR1 GTSNPN, CDR2 SVGIG (reference sequence). The CDR3 covers 14 residues. The junction had 11 bases not matched to a gene; V was cut back by 6 bases and J by 6 bases. Partial CDR3 DNA: TGTGCCTGCGGCTCCGGGACTAGTAGGGATACG. It is translated as CACGSGTSRDT. The whole CDR3 protein reads CACGSGTSRDTQYF.

The table lists this clone with many counts. The germline gene is not matched at one end of the junction; a read error may be the cause. Sequencing ends 3 residues short of the CDR3 end; the germline J gene provides the rest. The chain uses TRBV7-7 and TRBJ2-5, with D possibly called TRBD1 or TRBD2 (7 bases each). The CDR3 is 14 residues long. The V gene's germline CDR1 is SSHAT and CDR2 FNYEAQ (reference sequence). This CDR3 is CASSLAGGGETQYF. The CDR3 bases that were read are TGTGCTAGCAGCTTAGCAGGGGGGGGAGAGACC.

Ten or more counts support this clone. The CDR3 is cut off 3 residues early in the read; its end comes from the germline J gene. This chain joins TRBV14 and TRBJ2-5; possibly TRBD2 for D (6 bases). The CDR3 contains 17 residues. V shed 4 bases and J shed 2 bases, with 20 bases lying between them. Germline V lookup: CDR1 SGHDN, CDR2 FVKESK. The covered CDR3 bases are TGTGCCAGCAGCCCCCTGGGCGTCCTAGCGAGTCAAGAGACC. This translates into CASSPLGVLASQET. The whole CDR3 reads CASSPLGVLASQETQYF.

This clone has ten or more counts. The CDR3 goes on 3 residues after the read ends, and that part is filled in from the germline J gene. The chain uses TRBV18 and TRBJ2-1, with D perhaps TRBD2 (7 bases). V lost 6 bases and J 3 bases, leaving 15 bases between the germline ends. Germline CDR1 and CDR2: KGHSH and LQKENI. This CDR3 comprises 15 residues. This CDR3 reads CASSPEGGNYNEQFF. Partial CDR3 DNA: TGTGCCAGCTCCCCAGAGGGGGGGAACTACAATGAG.

Ten or more counts support this clone. From the germline J gene comes the end of the CDR3, since the read stops 3 residues before it. The chain joins TRBV18 to TRBJ2-1; TRBD1 matches at 7 bases. The CDR3 spans 14 residues. Losses at the gene ends were 3 bases for V and 4 bases for J; bases not matched to a gene: 3. Germline V gives CDR1 KGHSH, CDR2 LQKENI. CDR3 bases read: TGTGCCAGCTCACCTCCGGGACAGTACAATGAG. Amino acids: CASSPPGQYNE. The CDR3 in full is CASSPPGQYNEQFF.

This clone was observed many times. The read gets to within 3 residues of the CDR3 end, and the germline J gene fills in the rest. V usage is TRBV5-4 and J usage is TRBJ2-3; D perhaps matches TRBD1 (5 bases). The CDR3 runs to 13 residues. V was trimmed by 4 bases and J by 5 bases, leaving 11 bases between them. Germline V lookup: CDR1 SGHNT, CDR2 YYREEE (reference sequence). The CDR3 bases that were read are TGTGCCAGCAGCCCCGGAAGGGGAGATACG. It codes for CASSPGRGDT. The CDR3 in full is CASSPGRGDTQYF. Full variable domain (rest looked up from reference TRBV5-4 and TRBJ2-3): ETGVTQSPTHLIKTRGQQVTLRCSSQSGHNTVSWYQQALGQGPQFIFQYYREEENGRGNFPPRFSGLQFPNYSSELNVNALELDDSALYLCASSPGRGDTQYFGPGTRLTVL.

This clone was recorded at least ten times. From the germline J gene comes the end of the CDR3, since the read stops 3 residues before it. The chain employs TRBV28 and TRBJ2-5; 8 positions match TRBD1. This CDR3 contains 15 residues. With V trimmed by 6 bases and J by 1 base, 7 bases remained unmatched. Germline CDR1 is MDHEN and CDR2 is SYDVKM. CDR3 bases read: TGTGCCAGCAGCGACAGGGGATTCTCCCAAGAGACC. Protein: CASSDRGFSQET. From start to end, the CDR3 is CASSDRGFSQETQYF.

This clone has at least ten counts. Read sequence stops 3 residues before the CDR3 end, and the germline J gene provides the missing end. V gene TRBV7-9 combines with J gene TRBJ2-7; D not certain. The CDR3 consists of 15 residues. CDR1 is SEHNR and CDR2 is FQNEAQ in the germline V gene (reference sequence). V lost 0 bases and J 4 bases, leaving 13 bases between the germline ends. The CDR3 here is CASSLAAASPYEQYF. Incomplete CDR3 DNA: TGTGCCAGCAGCTTAGCGGCTGCCTCACCGTACGAG. Looking up the rest from reference TRBV7-9 and TRBJ2-7 gives the full variable domain: DTGVSQNPRHKITKRGQNVTFRCDPISEHNRLYWYRQTLGQGPEFLTYFQNEAQLEKSRLLSDRFSAERPKGSFSTLEIQRTEQGDSAMYLCASSLAAASPYEQYFGPGTRLTVT.

This clone was observed many times. The read terminates 3 residues ahead of where the CDR3 ends, so the germline J gene completes it. This sequence joins TRBV7-3 and TRBJ2-3; TRBD1 agrees at 10 bases. The CDR3 runs 17 residues. Germline V lookup: CDR1 SGHTA, CDR2 FQGTGA. The V segment lost 5 bases and the J segment 8 bases; nucleotides outside the gene matches: 16. CDR3 in amino acids: CASSPGQGRGSAGTQYF. CDR3 DNA (partial): TGTGCCAGCAGCCCGGGACAGGGGAGAGGGAGTGCTGGTACG. The entire variable domain, with the rest obtained from reference TRBV7-3 and TRBJ2-3, is as follows: GAGVSQTPSNKVTEKGKYVELRCDPISGHTALYWYRQSLGQGPEFLIYFQGTGAADDSGLPNDRFFAVRPEGSVSTLKIQRTERGDSAVYLCASSPGQGRGSAGTQYFGPGTRLTVL.

This clone was seen ten or more times. The read ends 3 residues shy of where the CDR3 ends; the end is completed using the germline J gene. The chain has TRBV23-1 and TRBJ2-1, with a possible D match to TRBD2 (5 bases). TRBV23-1 is an ORF, with its function uncertain. This CDR3 spans 14 amino acids. The germline V and J ends were trimmed by 0 bases and 6 bases, with 9 bases remaining between them. The covered CDR3 bases are TGCGCCAGCAGTCAATCGGCTAGCTGCAATGAG. Protein: CASSQSASCNE. The whole CDR3 reads CASSQSASCNEQFF.

This clone was counted many times. Coverage ceases 3 residues before the CDR3 finishes, and the germline J gene fills in the end. The chain employs TRBV7-2 and TRBJ2-3, with 11 positions matching TRBD2. This CDR3 comprises 15 residues. After removal of 4 bases from V and 4 bases from J, the junction contained 4 bases not matched to a gene. The germline gives CDR1 SGHTA, CDR2 FQGNSA. The CDR3 bases that were read are TGTGCCAGCAGCTCGACTAGCGGGATGGCAGATACG. Protein product: CASSSTSGMADT. The CDR3 reads in full as CASSSTSGMADTQYF.

This clone was picked up many times. The DNA ends 3 residues before the CDR3 does, and the rest of the CDR3 is filled in from the germline J gene. The genes are TRBV20-1 and TRBJ2-7; 9 bases are a match to TRBD2. Germline V lookup: CDR1 DFQATT, CDR2 SNEGSKA (reference sequence). Trimming took 7 bases from V and 5 from J; bases not matched to a gene: 9. The CDR3 is made up of 13 amino acids. The CDR3 region is CSVTGLAGDEQYF. CDR3 DNA, as far as it was read: TGCAGTGTGACGGGACTAGCAGGGGACGAG.

This clone was detected many times. The read stops 3 residues short of the end of the CDR3; the missing end is completed from the germline J gene. The rearrangement uses TRBV19 and TRBJ2-5, with TRBD1 identical over 8 bases. The CDR3 is 16 residues long. Per the germline V gene, CDR1 is LNHDA and CDR2 is SQIVND (reference sequence). Trimming cost V 5 bases and J 5 bases; bases outside gene matches: 13. The CDR3 loop is CASSQEGRGRSETQYF. The covered CDR3 bases are TGTGCCAGTAGTCAGGAGGGCAGGGGGCGTTCGGAGACC.

This clone has ten or more counts. The CDR3 goes on 3 residues after the read ends, and that part is filled in from the germline J gene. This chain connects TRBV20-1 to TRBJ2-2; 10 bases agree with TRBD2. The CDR3 is made up of 15 amino acids. The germline V gene has CDR1 DFQATT and CDR2 SNEGSKA (reference sequence). V shed 5 bases, J shed 5 bases, and the junction held 8 bases outside the gene matches. CDR3 amino acids: CSALLAGLGTGELFF. CDR3 DNA (partial): TGCAGTGCTCTACTAGCGGGGCTGGGGACCGGGGAG.

This clone was seen ten or more times. The read halts 3 residues ahead of the CDR3 end, with the missing end drawn from the germline J gene. The rearrangement uses TRBV7-2 and TRBJ2-7, with D possibly TRBD2 on 6 matching bases. V dropped 8 bases and J dropped 3 bases, with 20 bases sitting between them. Germline values: CDR1 SGHTA, CDR2 FQGNSA. CDR3 length equals 15 residues. The DNA read from the CDR3 is TGTGCCAGCGGGCTCTCGGGTTGGGGGGTCTACGAG. This translates into CASGLSGWGVYE. The CDR3 in full is CASGLSGWGVYEQYF.